This T cell receptor beta chain was profiled in a study of CD8 T cells in ankylosing spondylitis. Regarding the study as a whole: Certain motif variants had earlier appeared in reactive arthritis synovial fluid and blood. Made up of 7 to 9 highly homologous variants, a TCR beta motif appeared characteristic of ankylosing spondylitis blood. According to the report, clones linked to the disease were significantly enriched in matched synovial fluid samples taken from ankylosing spondylitis patients.

As concerns this clonotype: Antigen specificity is unknown.

This CDR3 is 14 amino acids long. Trimming cost V 0 bases and J 3 bases, with 9 bases left between them. Germline values: CDR1 SGHRS, CDR2 YFSETQ. Scientists made TCR beta libraries using quantitative 5'-RACE with molecular barcodes. TCRdb fed the 5' RACE reads into MiXCR, producing one record per CDR3 protein. The table lists hundreds of thousands of distinct CDR3 sequences, more than 9% of them singletons. The chain carries TRBV5-1 and TRBJ2-5; D not certain. Sequencing input: blood, either unsorted or a sorted T cell fraction (not recorded which). The source is a male donor with ankylosing spondylitis or in good health (not recorded which). For the CDR3, the DNA is TGCGCCAGCAGCTTGGGGCGGAAGAAAGAGACCCAGTACTTC. This gives the protein CASSLGRKKETQYF.